This entry lists 21 T cell receptor beta chains sequenced from one sample in a study of shared clonotypes between healthy human individuals. Produced via immunoSEQ multiplex PCR; TCRdb's table is partial and in-frame only. The profile shows approximately 1.5 million clones, approximately 98.5% of them singletons. Material: naive CD4+ T cells sorted from blood. Subset defined: CD45RA+ positively selected. Receptors were obtained from a man aged 30 to 39 in good health.

The rearrangement joins TRBV5-6 to TRBJ2-3; D is perhaps TRBD1 (6 bases). The V end lost 0 bases, the J end lost 6 bases, and 8 bases lay between the germline ends. This CDR3 spans 13 amino acids. Germline-derived CDR1 and CDR2 are SGHDT and YYEEEE. Here the CDR3 reads CASSLGGPDTQYF. The CDR3 DNA sequence: TGTGCCAGCAGCTTGGGGGGGCCTGATACGCAGTATTTT.

This rearrangement joins TRBV6-4 to TRBJ2-1; weak D call: TRBD2 (5 bases). Germline CDR1 and CDR2: MRHNA and SNTAGT. Trimming took off 0 bases at V and 5 bases at J, with 17 bases between the two ends. This CDR3 comprises 17 residues. Here the CDR3 reads CASSDSGLAKLHNEQFF. The CDR3 bases are TGTGCCAGCAGTGACTCTGGCCTAGCCAAATTACACAATGAGCAGTTCTTC.

With respect to this clone: The same CDR3 is also encoded by other DNA sequences in this sample. The V gene is TRBV5-1, the J gene TRBJ2-7; 9 nucleotides match TRBD2. CDR3 length equals 15 residues. Germline CDR1 SGHRS, CDR2 YFSETQ. V dropped 0 bases and J dropped 2; count of bases not matched to a gene: 3. Written as DNA, the CDR3 is TGCGCCAGCAGCTTGGAGCTAGCGGGACCCTACGAGCAGTACTTC. Its protein product is CASSLELAGPYEQYF.

The chain has TRBV9 and TRBJ2-1; TRBD2 matches at 8 bases. This CDR3 spans 19 amino acids. V shed 0 bases and J 7 bases; nucleotides not matched to a gene: 18. Looked up from germline, CDR1 is SGDLS and CDR2 is YYNGEE. CDR3 in amino acids: CASSVAPPLREGIQNEQFF. The CDR3 DNA reads as TGTGCCAGCAGCGTAGCCCCCCCCTTACGGGAGGGTATTCAGAATGAGCAGTTCTTC.

V is TRBV18 and J is TRBJ1-4; TRBD1 might be the D (5 bases). V shed 0 bases and J shed 6 bases, with 8 bases lying between them. The CDR3 totals 14 residues. The germline V gene encodes CDR1 KGHSH and CDR2 LQKENI. CDR3 protein: CASSPPGTDEKLFF. The CDR3 bases are TGTGCCAGCTCACCACCGGGGACGGATGAAAAACTGTTTTTT. Supplemented by reference TRBV18 and TRBJ1-4, the full variable domain reads NAGVMQNPRHLVRRRGQEARLRCSPMKGHSHVYWYRQLPEEGLKFMVYLQKENIIDESGMPKERFSAEFPKEGPSILRIQQVVRGDSAAYFCASSPPGTDEKLFFGSGTQLSVL.

This chain uses TRBV7-9 with TRBJ2-3, with 8 nucleotides matching TRBD2. Germline V gene sequence: CDR1 SEHNR, CDR2 FQNEAQ (reference sequence). This CDR3 has 15 amino acids. J was trimmed by 4 bases and V by 1 base; bases with no gene match: 4. In nucleotides, the CDR3 is TGTGCCAGCAGCTTAGGAGCGGGAGCCGCAGATACGCAGTATTTT. This translates into CASSLGAGAADTQYF.

The J gene is TRBJ2-7, the V gene TRBV11-3; TRBD2 aligns across 11 bases. Looked up from germline, CDR1 is SGHNT and CDR2 is YENEEA. The CDR3 loop spans 15 amino acids. The V and J ends lost 5 bases and 0 bases, in that order; junction bases with no gene match: 3. The CDR3 region is CASSLTSGSSYEQYF. DNA for the CDR3: TGTGCCAGCAGCCTAACTAGCGGGAGCTCCTACGAGCAGTACTTC.

V is TRBV15 and J is TRBJ2-5; D gene unclear. CDR3 size: 13 residues. Germline CDR1 LNHNV, CDR2 YYDKDF (reference sequence). The V gene lost 3 bases and the J gene lost 3 bases, with 8 bases spanning the gap. This CDR3 reads CATSSVEKETQYF. The CDR3, as DNA: TGTGCCACCAGCAGTGTAGAAAAAGAGACCCAGTACTTC. The full variable domain, in which reference TRBV15 and TRBJ2-5 provide the parts outside the CDR3, is DAMVIQNPRYQVTQFGKPVTLSCSQTLNHNVMYWYQQKSSQAPKLLFHYYDKDFNNEADTPDNFQSRRPNTSFCFLDIRSPGLGDTAMYLCATSSVEKETQYFGPGTRLLVL.

The chain employs TRBV7-3 and TRBJ2-7; 7 nucleotides match TRBD2. The CDR3 runs 13 residues. Trimming removed 8 bases from V and 1 base from J; junction bases left unmatched: 5. CDR1 SGHTA and CDR2 FQGTGA come from the germline V gene. The CDR3 region has the DNA TGTGCCAGCCAACTAGCGCCTTCCTACGAGCAGTACTTC. Its translation: CASQLAPSYEQYF.

In this sample, this clone turned up once. The chain couples TRBV6-1 to TRBJ1-5, with a weak D call TRBD1 (6 bases). The CDR3 is made up of 14 amino acids. Germline CDR1 reads MNHNS; CDR2 reads SASEGT. Trimming took 8 bases from V and 5 from J, leaving 16 bases between them. The CDR3 here is CASLDRNGYQPQHF. The CDR3 bases are TGTGCCAGCCTAGACAGGAATGGTTATCAGCCCCAGCATTTT.

The rearrangement links TRBV28 to TRBJ1-2, with D hard to call. The CDR3 length is 11 residues. V lost 5 bases and J lost 0, with 1 base in between. Germline CDR1 is MDHEN and CDR2 is SYDVKM. CDR3 loop: CASSTNYGYTF. CDR3 DNA: TGTGCCAGCAGTACTAACTATGGCTACACCTTC.

The chain carries TRBV4-3 and TRBJ1-4; 7 nucleotides agree with TRBD1. CDR3 length: 14 amino acids. Germline V lookup: CDR1 LGHNA, CDR2 YSLEER. J was trimmed by 6 bases and V by 3 bases; bases with no gene match: 4. The DNA for the CDR3 is TGCGCCAGCAGCCAGACAGGGAACCATGAAAAACTGTTTTTT. As protein: CASSQTGNHEKLFF.

Comment on this clone: This CDR3 is also generated by other DNA sequences in the sample. The V and J genes are TRBV10-3 and TRBJ1-2; TRBD1 might be the D (5 bases). The ends were cut back, 0 bases at V and 7 bases at J, with 6 bases in the middle. Germline values: CDR1 ENHRY, CDR2 SYGVKD. The CDR3 is made up of 12 amino acids. CDR3 bases: TGTGCCATCAGTGAGTCTGGGGGTGGCTACACCTTC. It is translated as CAISESGGGYTF.

The rearrangement links TRBV15 to TRBJ2-1, with a tentative D call TRBD2 (5 bases). The V gene lost 1 base and the J gene lost 10 bases, with 11 bases spanning the gap. The CDR3 consists of 13 residues. CDR1 and CDR2 from the germline V gene are LNHNV and YYDKDF (reference sequence). The CDR3 protein is CATSRVPSGEQFF. The CDR3, as DNA: TGTGCCACCAGCAGAGTCCCCAGCGGCGAGCAGTTCTTC.

The chain employs TRBV30 and TRBJ1-5; D not certain. Germline V CDR1 and CDR2: GTSNPN, SVGIG (reference sequence). CDR3 size: 13 residues. V lost 1 base, J lost 2 bases, and 6 bases lay in between. CDR3 residues: CAWSERGNQPQHF. The CDR3 nucleotides read TGTGCCTGGAGTGAGAGGGGCAATCAGCCCCAGCATTTT.

As DNA, the CDR3 is TGTGCCAGCAGCTTAGGCCCTCGGAACACCGGGGAGCTGTTTTTT. Its translation is CASSLGPRNTGELFF. The chain has TRBV7-2 and TRBJ2-2, with D hard to call. Germline lookup yields CDR1 SGHTA and CDR2 FQGNSA. The CDR3 extends over 15 amino acids. V lost 1 base and J 1 base, leaving 7 bases between the germline ends.

V is TRBV6-1 and J is TRBJ1-3; unclear D gene. This CDR3 region has 17 residues. Germline loops: CDR1 MNHNS, CDR2 SASEGT. Trimming cost V 3 bases and J 0 bases, with 15 bases left between them. For the CDR3, the DNA is TGTGCCAGCAGTGAGCTGGGCCTCAGCCTCTCTGGAAACACCATATATTTT. Residues: CASSELGLSLSGNTIYF.

V usage is TRBV6-6 and J usage is TRBJ2-3; D gene unclear. The CDR3 runs to 13 residues. Germline-derived CDR1 and CDR2 are MNHNY and SVGAGI (reference sequence). Trimming removed 6 bases at V and 0 bases at J, with 7 bases between. CDR3 DNA: TGTGCCAGCAGAGCGCCGAGCACAGATACGCAGTATTTT. This translates into CASRAPSTDTQYF.

This clone was seen a single time. The chain carries TRBV28 and TRBJ2-7; TRBD1 matches at 9 bases. CDR1 is MDHEN and CDR2 is SYDVKM in the germline V gene. This CDR3 region has 15 residues. V shed 5 bases and J 0 bases; nucleotides not matched to a gene: 5. The CDR3 region is CASSKGQGISYEQYF. The CDR3 DNA reads as TGTGCCAGCAGTAAAGGACAGGGGATCTCCTACGAGCAGTACTTC.

This clone occurred once. The chain joins TRBV5-1 to TRBJ2-5, with 9 bases that match TRBD1. Germline CDR1 is SGHRS and CDR2 is YFSETQ. V was pared by 6 bases and J by 2 bases, with 8 bases of the junction left unmatched. The CDR3 is 15 amino acids. As DNA, the CDR3 is TGCGCCAGCACCTGGACAGGGGCGGGTCAAGAGACCCAGTACTTC. Its protein product is CASTWTGAGQETQYF.

V is TRBV19 and J is TRBJ2-7; D unresolved. This CDR3 has 12 amino acids. Germline values: CDR1 LNHDA, CDR2 SQIVND (reference sequence). V was pared by 6 bases and J by 4 bases, with 10 bases between. The CDR3 reads CASSAQDYEQYF. In DNA form, the CDR3 reads TGTGCCAGTAGCGCTCAGGATTACGAGCAGTACTTC.